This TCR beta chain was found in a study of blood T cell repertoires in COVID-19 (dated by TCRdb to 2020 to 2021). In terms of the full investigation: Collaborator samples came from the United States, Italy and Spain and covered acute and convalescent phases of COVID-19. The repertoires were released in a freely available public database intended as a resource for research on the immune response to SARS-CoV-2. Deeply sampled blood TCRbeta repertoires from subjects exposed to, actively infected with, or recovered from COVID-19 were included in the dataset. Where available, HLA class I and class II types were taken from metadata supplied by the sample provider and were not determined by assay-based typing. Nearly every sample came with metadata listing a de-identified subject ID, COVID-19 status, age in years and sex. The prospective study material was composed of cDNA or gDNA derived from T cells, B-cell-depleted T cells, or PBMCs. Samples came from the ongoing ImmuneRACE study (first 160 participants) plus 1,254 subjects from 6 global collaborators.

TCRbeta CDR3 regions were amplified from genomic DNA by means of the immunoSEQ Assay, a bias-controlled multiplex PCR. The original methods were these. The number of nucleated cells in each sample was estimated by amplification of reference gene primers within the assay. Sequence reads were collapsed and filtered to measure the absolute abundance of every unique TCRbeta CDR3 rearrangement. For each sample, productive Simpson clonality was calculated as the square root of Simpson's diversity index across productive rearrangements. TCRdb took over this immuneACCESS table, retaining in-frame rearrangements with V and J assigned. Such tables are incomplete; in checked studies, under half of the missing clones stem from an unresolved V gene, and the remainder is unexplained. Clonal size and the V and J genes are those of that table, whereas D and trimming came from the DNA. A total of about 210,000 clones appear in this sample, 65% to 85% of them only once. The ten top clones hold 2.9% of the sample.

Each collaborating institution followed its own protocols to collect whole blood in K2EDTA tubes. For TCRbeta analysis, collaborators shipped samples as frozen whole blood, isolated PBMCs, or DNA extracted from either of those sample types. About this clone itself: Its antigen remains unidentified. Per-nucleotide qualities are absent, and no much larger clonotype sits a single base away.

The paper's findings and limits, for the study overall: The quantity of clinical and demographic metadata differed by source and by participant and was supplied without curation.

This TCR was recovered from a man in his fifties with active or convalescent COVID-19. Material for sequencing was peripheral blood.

The DNA reads TGTGCCAGCTCGCCAGACAGAGCCCAAGAGACCCAGTACTTC. This gives the protein CASSPDRAQETQYF. Recombination connected TRBV18 to TRBJ2-5; the D gene is perhaps TRBD1, from 5 matching bases. CDR1 and CDR2 are drawn from the germline V gene: KGHSH, LQKENI. The CDR3, cysteine through phenylalanine, is 14 amino acids long. CDR3 DNA only is kept here, 42 bases in frame from base 1. V is reduced by 6 bases and J by 1 base, leaving a spacing of 12 bases between them.